This TCR beta chain was profiled in a study of blood T cell repertoires in COVID-19 (dated by TCRdb to 2018 to 2021). Concerning the study at large: Samples covering the acute and convalescent phases of COVID-19 were provided by collaborators in the United States, Italy and Spain. The sample metadata nearly always contained a de-identified subject ID, COVID-19 status, age in years and sex. Where HLA class I and class II types were available, the types were taken from metadata supplied by the sample provider, not from assay-based typing. Deeply sampled blood TCRbeta repertoires from subjects exposed to, actively infected with, or recovered from COVID-19 were included in the dataset. The repertoires were released in a freely available public database meant as a resource for research on the immune response to SARS-CoV-2. The samples were drawn from two sources: the first 160 participants of the ongoing ImmuneRACE study, and 1,000 to 1,500 subjects contributed by 6 global collaborators. The prospective study material was composed of cDNA or gDNA derived from T cells, B-cell-depleted T cells, or PBMCs. General study outcomes and caveats: Clinical and demographic metadata were provided uncurated, with the amount varying by source and participant.

Participants in the prospective study were enrolled through a virtual design, were aged about 18 to 100 years, and lived in approximately 25 United States geographic areas. To assign participants to cohorts, the prospective study relied on clinical history that participants themselves reported in a screening survey and a study questionnaire. Recovered participants in ImmuneRACE Cohort 3 were defined by two consecutive negative NP/OP PCR tests, clearance by a healthcare professional, or resolution of symptoms. In the prospective study, mobile phlebotomists collected whole blood, serum and a nasopharyngeal or oropharyngeal swab from each participant. Participants in the prospective study had the option to provide additional blood draws and questionnaires over a roughly two-month period. Prospective study blood samples were shipped either frozen or at room temperature before DNA extraction. The immunoSEQ Assay, a bias-controlled multiplex PCR, was used to amplify TCRbeta CDR3 regions from genomic DNA. The source study handled its data this way. Nucleated cell counts per sample were estimated from amplification of reference gene primers within the assay. To quantify the absolute abundance of each unique TCRbeta CDR3 rearrangement, sequence reads were collapsed and filtered. Productive Simpson clonality was computed per sample as the square root of Simpson's diversity index over productive rearrangements. TCRdb re-hosts the immuneACCESS table, in-frame sequences only. Its copies lack some clones; in the studies checked, an unresolved V gene accounts for under half of them, and the cause for the rest is not known. From that table come the V and J calls and clone size; the DNA was used to work out D and trimming. Across this sample there are 200,000 or so clones, with roughly 90% seen only once. In total, the top ten clones hold more than 2.5% of the sample.

V is reduced by 2 bases and J by 1 base, leaving a spacing of 12 bases between them. CDR1 ENHRY and CDR2 SYGVKD are derived from the germline V gene. The CDR3 starts with the cysteine, ends with the phenylalanine, and has 16 residues. Of all the DNA, just the CDR3 is kept, 48 bases in frame from base 1. To note about this clone: Its specific antigen is unknown. No much larger clonotype is one base removed from it; base qualities were not supplied.

Sequencing was carried out using PBMCs or T cells enriched from blood (not recorded which). The clonotype comes from a woman in her twenties or thirties who had recovered from COVID-19. This receptor chain uses TRBV10-3 and TRBJ2-1; TRBD2 could be the D gene, as 7 bases match. The DNA sequence is TGTGCCATCAGTGAGCCCCGGGGGGCGTCCTACAATGAGCAGTTCTTC. This encodes CAISEPRGASYNEQFF.